Listed here are 20 T cell receptor beta chains from one sample, sequenced in a study of tumor-infiltrating lymphocytes in primary liver carcinoma. A primer in the constant region served to generate TCR beta cDNA from approximately 450 ng of total RNA. Three nested multiplex PCR rounds of slightly modified ARM-PCR generated TCR beta libraries. Each of the first two PCR rounds ran approximately 11 cycles with TRBV1-TRBV30 forward and C-beta reverse primers. MiXCR, applied by TCRdb to the multiplex PCR reads, yields one record per CDR3 protein. The sample holds 80,000 or so distinct CDR3 sequences; roughly two thirds are singletons and the top ten take roughly 13%. Investigators took RNA and DNA out together from roughly 21-30 mg of unsorted bulk tissue. Sequenced material: liver tumor tissue from sampling region 4. Subset denoted: tumor region T4, right-lateral pole. These receptors were collected from a woman aged 55-75 years with primary liver carcinoma and hepatitis B virus infection.

V usage is TRBV19 and J usage is TRBJ1-4, with D hard to call. Germline loops: CDR1 LNHDA, CDR2 SQIVND (reference sequence). The V end was cut by 6 bases, the J end by 8 bases, with 10 bases between. This CDR3 spans 12 amino acids. The DNA for the CDR3 is TGTGCCAGTAGAAGCCCGGGAGAAAAACTGTTTTTT. Residues: CASRSPGEKLFF.

This clonotype was observed many times. The chain couples TRBV4-1 to TRBJ2-2; 14 nucleotides match TRBD2. V shed 0 bases and J 8 bases; nucleotides not matched to a gene: 5. The CDR3 consists of 17 residues. Germline V gives CDR1 MGHRA, CDR2 YSYEKL. The CDR3 DNA is TGCGCCAGCAGCCAAGAGGGACTAGCGGGAGCGAAAGGGGAGCTGTTTTTT. Protein: CASSQEGLAGAKGELFF.

Notes on this clonotype: The CDR3 does not close with the conserved phenylalanine or tryptophan, likely indicating a read error. This chain connects TRBV11-2 to TRBJ2-1; unclear D gene. The CDR3 consists of 17 residues. Germline lookup yields CDR1 SGHAT and CDR2 FQNNGV. Written as DNA, the CDR3 is TGTGCCAGCAGCTTTACCCCACTGAGGAGCTCCTACAATGTGCAGTTCATT. This gives the protein CASSFTPLRSSYNVQFI.

This clonotype was seen only once. The junction and the germline gene differ at one end; a read error may be behind it. V usage is TRBV11-1 and J usage is TRBJ2-2; D may correspond to TRBD1 or TRBD2 (5 bases each). This CDR3 contains 14 residues. The germline V gene has CDR1 SGHAT and CDR2 FQDESV (reference sequence). CDR3 DNA: TGTGCCAACAGACCGAGCCTTGACACCAGGGAGCTGTTGTTT. This sequence encodes CANRPSLDTRELLF.

Comments on this clonotype: The CDR3 carries no conserved terminal phenylalanine or tryptophan, so it likely arises from a read error. The J gene is TRBJ1-2, the V gene TRBV11-2; tentatively, D is TRBD1 (5 bases). The V and J ends lost 7 bases and 4 bases respectively, with 22 bases between them. The V gene's germline CDR1 is SGHAT and CDR2 FQNNGV. CDR3 length equals 16 residues. The chain's CDR3 is CASNLRTPEGFYGYTV. The CDR3 coding sequence is TGTGCCAGCAACCTCAGGACACCGGAGGGGTTCTATGGCTACACCGTC.

The chain has TRBV7-9 and TRBJ1-2; no reliable D call. The CDR3 is 13 amino acids. The V gene's germline CDR1 is SEHNR and CDR2 FQNEAQ (reference sequence). Trimming removed 8 bases at V and 8 bases at J, with 18 bases between. The CDR3 sequence is CASGRRGLQGYTF. CDR3 nucleotide sequence: TGTGCCAGCGGCCGGCGAGGGTTGCAGGGCTACACCTTC.

This clonotype has ten or more counts. The chain joins TRBV28 to TRBJ2-1, with D perhaps matching TRBD2 (5 bases). V was pared by 3 bases and J by 0 bases, with 18 bases between. The V gene's germline CDR1 is MDHEN and CDR2 SYDVKM. The CDR3 spans 18 residues. DNA of the CDR3: TGTGCCAGCAGTTTTTCCCCTTGGCTAGGGAGCTCCTACAATGAGCAGTTCTTC. Protein product: CASSFSPWLGSSYNEQFF. Full variable domain (remainder filled in from reference TRBV28 and TRBJ2-1): DVKVTQSSRYLVKRTGEKVFLECVQDMDHENMFWYRQDPGLGLRLIYFSYDVKMKEKGDIPEGYSVSREKKERFSLILESASTNQTSMYLCASSFSPWLGSSYNEQFFGPGTRLTVL.

A note on this clonotype: One end of the junction is discordant with germline, which a read error may explain. The chain has TRBV12-3 or TRBV12-4 and TRBJ2-5; either TRBD1 or TRBD2 may fit D (5 bases each). The CDR3 contains 13 residues. The CDR3 DNA is TGTGGCAGCAGATGGGACGGTCAAGAGACCCAGTACTTC. This encodes CGSRWDGQETQYF.

As regards this clonotype: A single base separates this from a much larger clone, so it may be a read error. This rearrangement joins TRBV5-4 to TRBJ2-2; D is possibly TRBD1 (5 bases). The CDR3 is made up of 15 amino acids. CDR1 is SGHNT, CDR2 YYREEE, per germline (reference sequence). V was shortened by 2 bases and J by 5 bases, with 13 bases between the two germline ends. Here the CDR3 reads CASSFKGLKTGELFF. The CDR3, as DNA: TGTGCCAGCAGCTTTAAGGGGCTAAAGACCGGGGAGCTGTTTTTT.

The table lists this clonotype with many counts. The chain has TRBV6-1 and TRBJ2-7, with D perhaps matching TRBD2 (5 bases). This CDR3 has 13 amino acids. Trimming cost V 4 bases and J 6 bases, with 13 bases left between them. Germline V gene sequence: CDR1 MNHNS, CDR2 SASEGT. In DNA form, the CDR3 reads TGTGCCAGCAGTGTGAACCCCGAGGGCGAGCAGTACTTC. It translates to CASSVNPEGEQYF.

In the case of this clonotype: One end of the junction varies from germline; a read error may be responsible. This chain joins TRBV28 and TRBJ2-2; 7 positions match TRBD1. CDR3 length: 16 residues. Germline V gene lookup returns CDR1 MDHEN and CDR2 SYDVKM. CDR3: CASSLVGTEHTGKLFF. The DNA of the CDR3 is TGTGCCAGCAGTTTGGTGGGGACAGAACACACCGGGAAGCTGTTTTTT.

Notes on this clonotype: One end of the junction is discordant with germline, which a read error may explain. The chain uses TRBV29-1 and TRBJ2-3; D might be TRBD1 or TRBD2, each matching 5 bases. CDR1 and CDR2 from the germline V gene are SQVTM and ANQGSEA. The CDR3 contains 10 residues. The CDR3, as DNA: TGTAGCGCTGGTAGGGGTACGCAGTATTTT. Encoded protein: CSAGRGTQYF.

In regard to this clonotype: It may be a read error: a sequence one base away is much more abundant. Since the CDR3 does not end with the conserved phenylalanine or tryptophan, this likely comes from a read error. The chain is built from TRBV30 and TRBJ1-1; TRBD1 aligns across 9 bases. The V and J ends lost 4 bases and 5 bases, in that order; junction bases with no gene match: 5. Germline CDR1 and CDR2: GTSNPN and SVGIG (reference sequence). The CDR3 contains 13 residues. DNA for the CDR3: TGTGCCTGGACTGGACAGGGGAAAACTGAAGCTTTCTCT. As protein: CAWTGQGKTEAFS.

This chain connects TRBV20-1 to TRBJ2-7, with D hard to call. CDR1 and CDR2 (germline): DFQATT, SNEGSKA (reference sequence). V was pared by 5 bases and J by 5 bases, with 4 bases between. This CDR3 comprises 9 residues. The CDR3: CSAGNEQYF. Here the CDR3 DNA reads TGCAGTGCTGGCAACGAGCAGTACTTC.

J is TRBJ2-1 and V is TRBV6-6, with TRBD2 identical over 9 bases. The CDR3 runs to 15 residues. Per the germline V gene, CDR1 is MNHNY and CDR2 is SVGAGI (reference sequence). V shed 5 bases, J shed 3 bases, and the junction held 5 bases outside the gene matches. The CDR3: CASSTGTSHYNEQFF. For the CDR3, the DNA is TGTGCCAGCAGTACTGGGACTAGCCACTACAATGAGCAGTTCTTC.

Comment on this clonotype: Given the absence of the conserved phenylalanine or tryptophan at the CDR3 end, a read error is likely. The V call is TRBV11-3, the J call TRBJ2-3; possibly TRBD1 for D (6 bases). This CDR3 contains 15 residues. Germline-derived CDR1 and CDR2 are SGHNT and YENEEA. V lost 6 bases and J lost 3, with 16 bases in between. CDR3 residues: CASRRGGRKTDTQYY. CDR3 DNA: TGTGCCAGCAGGCGAGGGGGTAGGAAAACAGATACGCAGTATTAT.

This clonotype was detected once. The conserved closing phenylalanine or tryptophan is absent in this CDR3, likely reflecting a read error. This chain uses TRBV29-1 with TRBJ1-1, with D perhaps matching TRBD1 (6 bases). Trimming removed 2 bases at V and 1 base at J, with 8 bases between. CDR3 size: 13 residues. Germline V gene sequence: CDR1 SQVTM, CDR2 ANQGSEA. The CDR3 reads CSVETGRNTEAFH. CDR3 nucleotides: TGCAGCGTTGAAACAGGGCGGAACACTGAAGCTTTCCAT.

By sample fraction, this clonotype is medium-sized. The chain employs TRBV6-1 and TRBJ2-1; 9 positions match TRBD1. V gave up 6 bases and J gave up 0 bases; unmatched junction bases: 6. This CDR3 region has 16 residues. Germline V gives CDR1 MNHNS, CDR2 SASEGT. The chain's CDR3 is CASRGQGHDSYNEQFF. In nucleotides, the CDR3 is TGTGCCAGCAGGGGACAGGGACACGACTCCTACAATGAGCAGTTCTTC.

A word on this clonotype: A much larger clone lies a single base off, so this may be a read error. This chain links TRBV6-1 with TRBJ2-1; the match to TRBD2 covers 8 bases. The CDR3 length is 16 residues. CDR1 and CDR2 from the germline V gene are MNHNS and SASEGT. V was pared by 7 bases and J by 2 bases, with 10 bases of the junction left unmatched. CDR3 residues: CASNTLAVKAYNEQFF. The CDR3 nucleotides read TGTGCCAGCAATACACTAGCGGTTAAGGCCTACAATGAGCAGTTCTTC.

The rearrangement uses TRBV4-1 and TRBJ2-1; the D gene is possibly TRBD2 (5 bases). The germline V gene has CDR1 MGHRA and CDR2 YSYEKL. V gave up 6 bases and J gave up 9 bases, with 15 bases separating them. CDR3 length equals 13 residues. The CDR3 loop reads CASRQPEAIEQFF. CDR3 sequence (DNA): TGCGCCAGCAGACAACCGGAGGCTATTGAGCAGTTCTTC.